Reported below is one T cell receptor beta chain. Its antigen is as yet unknown. At one boundary the junction diverges from the germline segment, which might be a read error. The sample comes from a study of tumor-infiltrating lymphocytes in primary liver carcinoma. About the study: The patient group consisted of men and women aged 30 to 69 years.

Co-extraction of RNA and DNA was performed on about 19-30 mg of unsorted bulk tissue. Primary liver carcinoma, confirmed by histopathology, was surgically resected. Starting from 500 ng of total RNA, TCR beta cDNA was produced with a primer in the constant region. Three nested multiplex PCR rounds of slightly modified ARM-PCR generated TCR beta libraries. Two initial PCR rounds of around 10 cycles each paired TRBV1-TRBV30 forward primers with a C-beta reverse primer. A single record per CDR3 protein comes from TCRdb applying MiXCR to the multiplex PCR reads. The sample carries 50,000 or so distinct CDR3 sequences, 60% to 80% recorded once. Germline V gene sequence: CDR1 MNHNS, CDR2 SASEGT. The CDR3 totals 14 residues. Overall study findings and caveats: Tumor region pairs shared more overlap than did tumor-adjacent and tumor-blood pairs. It was observed that only about 7-24% of the top clones appeared in every one of the five tumor regions.

Sequences were obtained from liver tumor tissue from sampling region 5. Subset reported: tumor region T5, tumor centre. The clonotype comes from a man aged 35 to 55 with primary liver carcinoma and hepatitis B virus infection. V usage is TRBV6-1 and J usage is TRBJ1-5; 7 bases agree with TRBD1. CDR3 amino acids: CASSPSQGKPPQNF. CDR3 nucleotide sequence: TGTGCCAGCAGCCCCTCACAGGGGAAGCCGCCCCAGAATTTT.